This T cell receptor beta chain originates from a study of blood T cell repertoires in COVID-19. On the study more broadly: Samples taken during acute and convalescent COVID-19 were collected in the United States, Italy and Spain. Nucleic acid was either cDNA or gDNA, and it came from T cells, B-cell-depleted T cells, or PBMCs.

Per the original data handling: Reference gene primer amplification yielded estimated nucleated cell counts. The repertoire was sequenced with immunoSEQ multiplex PCR; TCRdb's copy has only in-frame clones and lacks some. The V and J calls and the clone size are those of that table, but D and trimming were determined from the DNA. The sample lists approximately 120,000 clones, about 82% occurring once. Trimming cost V 7 bases and J 4 bases, with 14 bases left between them. CDR3 length: 14 residues. Germline V lookup: CDR1 MGHDK, CDR2 SYGVNS. The rearrangement joins TRBV25-1 to TRBJ2-1, with TRBD2 as a possible D gene (6 bases). Input material: peripheral blood. The receptor was isolated from a human donor in a cohort sampled during active COVID-19. CDR3 in amino acids: CASNQAGPYNEQFF. CDR3 nucleotides: TGTGCCAGCAATCAGGCGGGACCTTACAATGAGCAGTTCTTC.